These 22 T cell receptor beta chains share one sample of origin, sequenced in a study of blood T cell repertoires in COVID-19. Clones were read by immunoSEQ multiplex PCR, and TCRdb kept only the in-frame ones, dropping some. This repertoire shows 210,000 or so clones, around 84% found once; its top ten account for 15% to 20%. The sample comprised peripheral blood. These receptors all stem from a woman aged 80 or over with active or convalescent COVID-19.

This clone turned up a few times. The chain uses TRBV21-1 and TRBJ1-1; the table calls TRBD1, which could not be checked here. TRBV21-1 is deemed a pseudogene. The CDR3 sequence is 17 residues long. In DNA, the CDR3 is TGTGCCAGCAGCAAAAAAAACGGTAGGGGGACGAACACTGAAGCTTTCTTT. Its translation is CASSKKNGRGTNTEAFF.

The V call is TRBV18, the J call TRBJ1-1, with 9 bases that match TRBD1. Germline loops: CDR1 KGHSH, CDR2 LQKENI. V was pared by 3 bases and J by 4 bases, with 6 bases of the junction left unmatched. The CDR3 covers 15 residues. CDR3 in DNA: TGTGCCAGCTCACCCCGGACAGGGGATGGCACTGAAGCTTTCTTT. Translated: CASSPRTGDGTEAFF.

The V and J genes are TRBV7-9 and TRBJ2-3; maybe TRBD1 (6 bases). The CDR3 runs 15 residues. Trimming shortened V by 3 bases and J by 0 bases, and 10 bases separated the two germline ends. Germline assignment: CDR1 SEHNR and CDR2 FQNEAQ (reference sequence). The CDR3 coding sequence is TGTGCCAGCAGCTTTTCGGGACATAGCACAGATACGCAGTATTTT. The encoded protein is CASSFSGHSTDTQYF.

This clone came up once. This sequence joins TRBV7-3 and TRBJ2-1; 10 bases align to TRBD2. Germline CDR1 and CDR2: SGHTA and FQGTGA. V gave up 4 bases and J gave up 4 bases; unmatched junction bases: 1. The CDR3 spans 14 residues. CDR3 DNA: TGTGCCAGCAGCTCTAGCGGGAGATACAATGAGCAGTTCTTC. Amino acids: CASSSSGRYNEQFF.

The chain couples TRBV29-1 to TRBJ1-2; no reliable D call. Germline V gives CDR1 SQVTM, CDR2 ANQGSEA. The CDR3 runs 13 residues. Trimming left V 5 bases short and J 1 base short, with 11 bases between. The CDR3 coding sequence is TGCAGCGTTCTACGAGGGATTAACTATGGCTACACCTTC. Amino acid sequence: CSVLRGINYGYTF. Full variable domain (remainder filled in from reference TRBV29-1 and TRBJ1-2): SAVISQKPSRDICQRGTSLTIQCQVDSQVTMMFWYRQQPGQSLTLIATANQGSEATYESGFVIDKFPISRPNLTFSTLTVSNMSPEDSSIYLCSVLRGINYGYTFGSGTRLTVV.

The chain carries TRBV2 and TRBJ2-2; 13 bases are a match to TRBD2. Trimming removed 2 bases from V and 1 base from J; junction bases left unmatched: 4. CDR3 length equals 18 residues. Per the germline V gene, CDR1 is SNHLY and CDR2 is FYNNEI. CDR3: CASSETSGRALNTGELFF. CDR3 sequence (DNA): TGTGCCAGCAGTGAAACTAGCGGGAGGGCCTTGAACACCGGGGAGCTGTTTTTT.

The rearrangement joins TRBV3-1 (or the pseudogene TRBV3-2) to TRBJ1-1; 7 bases map to TRBD1. CDR1 LGHDT and CDR2 YNNKEL come from the germline V gene (reference sequence). The CDR3 sequence is 11 residues long. The junction had 1 base not matched to a gene; V was cut back by 4 bases and J by 8 bases. The CDR3 DNA sequence: TGTGCCAGCAGCCTCAGGGGGGAAGCTTTCTTT. This translates into CASSLRGEAFF.

The rearrangement uses TRBV29-1 and TRBJ2-7; TRBD2 aligns across 8 bases. This CDR3 is 14 amino acids long. Looked up from germline, CDR1 is SQVTM and CDR2 is ANQGSEA. Trimming took 7 bases from V and 1 from J; bases not matched to a gene: 9. CDR3 residues: CSALHSGESYEQYF. For the CDR3, the DNA is TGCAGCGCCCTTCATAGCGGGGAATCCTACGAGCAGTACTTC.

This CDR3 reads CASSLTGLGEAFF. CDR3 DNA sequence: TGCGCCAGCAGCCTAACAGGGTTGGGTGAAGCTTTCTTT. The chain joins TRBV4-1 to TRBJ1-1; maybe TRBD1 (6 bases). The V end was cut by 4 bases, the J end by 7 bases, with 13 bases between. CDR1 and CDR2 from the germline V gene are MGHRA and YSYEKL. The CDR3 consists of 13 residues.

Comment on this clone: At the DNA level, this CDR3 is encoded by other sequences in the same sample as well. The chain joins TRBV18 to TRBJ1-1; D is perhaps TRBD1 (5 bases). CDR3 length: 14 residues. Germline CDR1 is KGHSH and CDR2 is LQKENI. Trimming left V 2 bases short and J 0 bases short, with 7 bases between. CDR3 amino acids: CASSPDRMNTEAFF. Here the CDR3 DNA reads TGTGCCAGCTCACCAGACAGAATGAACACTGAAGCTTTCTTT.

The gene calls are TRBV14 and TRBJ2-1, with D tentatively TRBD1 (5 bases). The V gene's germline CDR1 is SGHDN and CDR2 FVKESK. V was trimmed by 0 bases and J by 3 bases, leaving 9 bases between them. The CDR3 is made up of 15 amino acids. As DNA, the CDR3 is TGTGCCAGCAGCCAAGATGCAGGGTTCTACAATGAGCAGTTCTTC. Its protein product is CASSQDAGFYNEQFF.

The rearrangement joins TRBV7-9 to TRBJ2-7; 7 bases map to TRBD2. Germline CDR1 is SEHNR and CDR2 is FQNEAQ (reference sequence). Trimming at V came to 5 bases and at J to 5 bases, leaving 6 bases not matched to a gene. CDR3 length: 13 residues. CDR3 residues: CASSRDLADEQYF. For the CDR3, the DNA is TGTGCCAGCAGCCGGGATCTAGCGGACGAGCAGTACTTC.

The rearrangement links TRBV6-4 to TRBJ1-1; TRBD1 aligns across 9 bases. CDR1 and CDR2 from the germline V gene are MRHNA and SNTAGT. V lost 10 bases and J lost 0; bases outside the gene matches: 6. The CDR3 length is 14 residues. CDR3: CAIRDRAMNTEAFF. For the CDR3, the DNA is TGTGCCATCCGGGACAGGGCCATGAACACTGAAGCTTTCTTT.

The rearrangement links TRBV19 to TRBJ1-2, with a weak D call TRBD1 (6 bases). There are 12 residues in the CDR3. Trimming shortened V by 10 bases and J by 0 bases, and 9 bases separated the two germline ends. The germline V gene has CDR1 LNHDA and CDR2 SQIVND (reference sequence). The CDR3, as DNA: TGTGCCACACAGGGACCTAACTATGGCTACACCTTC. It is translated as CATQGPNYGYTF.

The chain employs TRBV19 and TRBJ2-7; TRBD1 might be the D (6 bases). CDR1 is LNHDA and CDR2 is SQIVND in the germline V gene (reference sequence). The CDR3 is 13 amino acids. Trimming removed 6 bases from V and 7 bases from J, with 16 bases in between. This chain's CDR3 is CASSSNRDQEQYF. The CDR3 bases are TGTGCCAGTAGCTCTAACAGGGATCAAGAGCAGTACTTC.

This rearrangement joins TRBV27 to TRBJ1-1, with 8 bases that match TRBD1. Germline trimming cut 4 bases from V and 8 bases from J; bases unmatched to any gene: 12. The CDR3 length is 15 residues. Germline CDR1 is MNHEY and CDR2 is SMNVEV (reference sequence). This CDR3 reads CASSSPLLGQGEAFF. In nucleotides, the CDR3 is TGTGCCAGCAGTTCACCCCTTCTTGGACAGGGCGAAGCTTTCTTT.

The chain recombines TRBV18 with TRBJ2-5, with D hard to call. In germline, CDR1 is KGHSH, CDR2 LQKENI. With 4 bases removed from V and 3 bases from J, the gap between germline ends came to 3 bases. This CDR3 region has 11 residues. The CDR3: CASSRKETQYF. For the CDR3, the DNA is TGTGCCAGCTCACGTAAAGAGACCCAGTACTTC.

This chain uses TRBV9 with TRBJ2-1; possible D gene TRBD1, 6 bases. Germline values: CDR1 SGDLS, CDR2 YYNGEE. The CDR3 has 14 amino acids. Trimming took off 3 bases at V and 8 bases at J, with 15 bases between the two ends. For the CDR3, the DNA is TGTGCCAGCAGCGCCGATCTACAGGGTCATGAGCAGTTCTTC. It is translated as CASSADLQGHEQFF.

The chain is built from TRBV24-1 and TRBJ1-2; 9 bases align to TRBD1. With 9 bases clipped from V and 8 bases from J, the junction kept 6 bases outside the gene matches. The CDR3 extends over 12 amino acids. In germline, CDR1 is KGHDR, CDR2 SFDVKD. The CDR3 protein is CATFGTGQGYTF. CDR3 nucleotide sequence: TGTGCCACCTTTGGGACAGGGCAAGGCTACACCTTC.

The rearrangement joins TRBV5-1 to TRBJ2-1; 7 bases line up with TRBD2. J gave up 0 bases and V 3 bases, and 6 bases lay outside the gene matches. This CDR3 is 16 amino acids long. Germline CDR1 reads SGHRS; CDR2 reads YFSETQ. CDR3 DNA: TGCGCCAGCAGCTCCTCAGCGGGATACTCCTACAATGAGCAGTTCTTC. Translation gives CASSSSAGYSYNEQFF.

CDR3 protein: CASSPQSGTALYEQYF. For the CDR3, the DNA is TGTGCCAGCAGCCCGCAATCCGGGACAGCATTATACGAGCAGTACTTC. The chain has TRBV9 and TRBJ2-7; 7 bases line up with TRBD1. V gave up 4 bases and J gave up 4 bases; unmatched junction bases: 14. In germline, CDR1 is SGDLS, CDR2 YYNGEE. The length of the CDR3 is 16 residues.

The V and J genes are TRBV5-4 and TRBJ2-3; 7 positions agree with TRBD2. The CDR3 has 14 amino acids. Losses at the gene ends were 6 bases for V and 2 bases for J; bases not matched to a gene: 6. The V gene's germline CDR1 is SGHNT and CDR2 YYREEE (reference sequence). Here the CDR3 DNA reads TGTGCCAGCAAATCTCTAGCGGCCACAGATACGCAGTATTTT. Amino acids: CASKSLAATDTQYF. Using reference TRBV5-4 and TRBJ2-3 for the parts outside the CDR3, the full variable domain is ETGVTQSPTHLIKTRGQQVTLRCSSQSGHNTVSWYQQALGQGPQFIFQYYREEENGRGNFPPRFSGLQFPNYSSELNVNALELDDSALYLCASKSLAATDTQYFGPGTRLTVL.